This T cell receptor (beta chain) was found in a study of control samples from healthy donors and cancer patients. Method: immunoSEQ multiplex PCR; TCRdb's copy keeps in-frame clones and lacks some. This sample has fewer than 500,000 clones, with around nine tenths found just once. The CDR3 runs to 14 residues. The V and J ends lost 4 bases and 0 bases respectively, with 7 bases between them. The germline gives CDR1 SGDLS, CDR2 YYNGEE. Sequencing input: PBMCs. The genes are TRBV9 and TRBJ2-2; D remains unclear. This sequence originates from a man aged 40-49 years with head and neck cancer. For the CDR3, the DNA is TGTGCCAGCAGCTTAAACACGAACACCGGGGAGCTGTTTTTT. Translating it yields CASSLNTNTGELFF.